This T cell receptor beta chain was captured in a study of graft-versus-host responses after intestinal transplantation. The wider study: Transplants were multivisceral, liver-intestinal, or isolated intestinal. Induction using anti-thymocyte globulin, followed by tacrolimus and steroids for roughly 3 years, was given to all recipients.

Intraepithelial plus lamina propria lymphocytes were released by processing graft tissue. Profiled with immunoSEQ multiplex PCR; TCRdb holds only in-frame clones, not every one. The profile covers about 63,000 clones, with around nine tenths appearing a single time and more than 1.5% taken by the ten largest. CDR3 length: 12 amino acids. Regarding the study as a whole: After transplant, early declines in HvG clones were associated with peak levels of circulating GvH clones. Some GvH clones appeared in ileal mucosa or blood before recipient bone marrow.

Regarding this clone: Its antigen remains unknown.

The sequenced sample was ileum tissue, obtained less than 400 days after transplant. The chain recombines TRBV12-2 with TRBJ2-7; the DNA was not used to check the table's D call, TRBD2. TRBV12-2 is a pseudogene locus. The sequence came from a human patient who received an intestinal transplant, so some T cells may come from the graft donor. CDR3 sequence: CASRSDCYEQYF. The CDR3 nucleotides are TGTGCAAGTCGCTCCGACTGCTACGAGCAGTACTTC.